These 15 T cell receptor beta chains were sequenced from one sample in a study of T cells in Graves' hyperthyroidism and ophthalmopathy. There were TCR beta CDR3 regions amplified from RNA transcripts. A set of HTBI primers served as the primers for a first-round RT-PCR of the TCR CDR3. TCRdb re-called the multiplex PCR reads through MiXCR, storing one row per CDR3 protein. The table records hundreds of thousands of distinct CDR3 sequences, roughly 24% of them present only once. The sequencing sample was made of blood. The source of these receptors is a young woman with Graves' ophthalmopathy.

This clonotype was picked up many times. This chain joins TRBV20-1 and TRBJ2-7, with TRBD2 matching 15 bases. With V trimmed by 5 bases and J by 6 bases, 5 bases remained unmatched. Germline CDR1 DFQATT, CDR2 SNEGSKA (reference sequence). The CDR3 totals 14 residues. CDR3 nucleotide sequence: TGCAGTGCTTATCCGGGACTAGCGGGAGGCGAGCAGTACTTC. Translated, it gives CSAYPGLAGGEQYF.

This clonotype was seen ten or more times. The chain couples TRBV6-1 to TRBJ1-1; D gene uncertain. Germline V gene sequence: CDR1 MNHNS, CDR2 SASEGT. The CDR3 extends over 13 amino acids. Between the trimmed V and J ends, which lost 6 bases and 1 base, there was a span of 9 bases. This CDR3 is CASRQERNTEAFF. The CDR3 coding sequence is TGTGCCAGCAGGCAGGAGCGGAACACTGAAGCTTTCTTT.

This clonotype was seen at least ten times. J is TRBJ2-5 and V is TRBV5-1; 7 nucleotides agree with TRBD1. V trimming: 0 bases; J trimming: 5 bases; junction bases outside the gene matches: 10. CDR3 size: 16 residues. Germline CDR1 reads SGHRS; CDR2 reads YFSETQ. Written as DNA, the CDR3 is TGCGCCAGCAGCTTGGCAGCCTCAGGGGGACGGGAGACCCAGTACTTC. Encoded protein: CASSLAASGGRETQYF.

This clonotype appeared many times. The chain recombines TRBV10-1 with TRBJ1-6; TRBD1 agrees at 7 bases. J lost 4 bases, V lost 6 bases, and 9 bases had no gene match. Germline values: CDR1 WNHNN, CDR2 SYGVQD (reference sequence). This CDR3 has 16 residues. In nucleotides, the CDR3 is TGCGCCAGCAGGGCAAGTAAGACAGGGTATAATTCACCCCTCCACTTT. Amino acid sequence: CASRASKTGYNSPLHF.

This clonotype has more than one count but fewer than ten. The chain employs TRBV6-4 and TRBJ2-7; 9 nucleotides agree with TRBD2. The CDR3 extends over 15 amino acids. With V trimmed by 3 bases and J by 5 bases, 8 bases remained unmatched. Germline V gene lookup returns CDR1 MRHNA and CDR2 SNTAGT. CDR3 sequence reads: CASSDPSGAADEQYF. Written as DNA, the CDR3 is TGTGCCAGCAGTGATCCTAGCGGGGCGGCGGACGAGCAGTACTTC.

The J gene is TRBJ2-5, the V gene TRBV12-3 or TRBV12-4; TRBD2 might be the D (6 bases). The V gene lost 2 bases and the J gene lost 5 bases, with 18 bases spanning the gap. This CDR3 contains 16 residues. For the CDR3, the DNA is TGTGCCAGCAGTTTATTGGATAGCGGAGAGGCGGAGACCCAGTACTTC. This encodes CASSLLDSGEAETQYF.

This clonotype was seen only a few times. The chain joins TRBV20-1 to TRBJ1-3; D not certain. Deletions cut 4 bases from V and 5 bases from J, with 12 bases between. This CDR3 is 13 amino acids long. Germline V gives CDR1 DFQATT, CDR2 SNEGSKA (reference sequence). The CDR3 sequence: CSAKLDGRNTIYF. CDR3 nucleotide sequence: TGCAGTGCTAAACTAGACGGGAGAAACACCATATATTTT.

The CDR3 region is CASGNDREMVAQHF. The CDR3 DNA is TGTGCCAGCGGCAATGACAGGGAAATGGTGGCCCAGCATTTT. The chain joins TRBV12-3 or TRBV12-4 to TRBJ1-5; TRBD1 matches at 7 bases. V was clipped by 8 bases and J by 11 bases; unmatched bases: 15. The length of the CDR3 is 14 residues.

There are many counts of this clonotype. The rearrangement joins TRBV4-3 to TRBJ1-1; maybe TRBD1 (5 bases). CDR3 length equals 16 residues. V shed 1 base and J shed 2 bases, with 14 bases lying between them. Germline CDR1 LGHNA, CDR2 YSLEER. The CDR3 DNA is TGCGCCAGCAGCCAAGCTGGTCGGGGCCGAAACACTGAAGCTTTCTTT. Its protein is CASSQAGRGRNTEAFF.

This clonotype was seen ten or more times. The V and J genes are TRBV19 and TRBJ1-5; TRBD1 aligns across 9 bases. Trimming at V came to 9 bases and at J to 6 bases, leaving 12 bases not matched to a gene. The CDR3 has 15 amino acids. The germline CDR1 and CDR2 sequences are LNHDA and SQIVND (reference sequence). In DNA form, the CDR3 reads TGTGCCAGCGTAATCACAGGGGGCGCGGGTCAGCCCCAGCATTTT. Translation gives CASVITGGAGQPQHF.

The chain uses TRBV27 and TRBJ2-5; 7 bases align to TRBD1. CDR1 MNHEY and CDR2 SMNVEV come from the germline V gene (reference sequence). The CDR3 has 15 residues. Unmatched junction bases numbered 11, after V lost 6 bases and J lost 4 bases. CDR3 amino acids: CASRRQTGYGETQYF. DNA of the CDR3: TGTGCCAGCAGACGCCAGACAGGGTATGGAGAGACCCAGTACTTC.

This clonotype was seen at least ten times. The chain is built from TRBV19 and TRBJ2-2, with TRBD2 identical over 8 bases. Germline lookup yields CDR1 LNHDA and CDR2 SQIVND (reference sequence). The CDR3 spans 14 residues. The ends lost 9 bases at V and 4 bases at J; junction bases unmatched: 7. CDR3 DNA: TGTGCCAGCGGCATGGCGGGGGGCACCGGGGAGCTGTTTTTT. Translated: CASGMAGGTGELFF.

Ten or more counts support this clonotype. The J gene is TRBJ2-2, the V gene TRBV5-1; D is ambiguous. CDR1 is SGHRS, CDR2 YFSETQ, per germline. The V and J ends lost 0 bases and 6 bases respectively, with 15 bases between them. This CDR3 contains 16 residues. CDR3 protein: CASSLAATISPGELFF. DNA for the CDR3: TGCGCCAGCAGCTTGGCGGCGACAATAAGTCCCGGGGAGCTGTTTTTT.

This chain connects TRBV7-3 to TRBJ1-1; possible D gene TRBD1, 6 bases. The germline V gene encodes CDR1 SGHTA and CDR2 FQGTGA. The CDR3 covers 15 residues. Trimming pared 5 bases from V and 5 bases from J, leaving 18 bases between. The CDR3 protein is CASSQTTGRSTEAFF. As DNA, the CDR3 is TGTGCCAGCAGCCAAACCACAGGGCGGAGTACTGAAGCTTTCTTT.

The chain uses TRBV4-3 and TRBJ1-2; TRBD1 might be the D (5 bases). V lost 0 bases to trimming and J lost 8 bases, with 16 bases between them. CDR3 length equals 15 residues. The germline V gene encodes CDR1 LGHNA and CDR2 YSLEER. CDR3 coding DNA: TGCGCCAGCAGCCAAGATGAGCCAGGGATCTACGGCTACACCTTC. This sequence encodes CASSQDEPGIYGYTF.